The T cell receptor beta chain described here comes from a study of metastatic and nonmetastatic thyroid tumors (dated by TCRdb to about 2020). General notes on the study: For patients with malignant and with benign thyroid disease, the researchers compared repertoires between peripheral blood samples and tumor or nodule tissue samples. Study-level results and caveats: In both blood and tumor samples, malignant tumors were reported to have significantly higher TCR beta diversity than benign nodules.

No treatment had been received by any patient before thyroid surgery. The study retrospectively analysed patient clinical samples collected from the early 2010s to the late 2010s using T-cell receptor beta sequencing. Library prep was done by PCR. The instrument given in TCRdb is Illumina HiSeq 4000. The TCR beta-chain CDR3 region of each patient was profiled by high-throughput sequencing. Turning to the authors' computational methods: A classifier to discriminate distant-metastatic papillary thyroid cancer patients was built from CDR3 differences across clinicopathological groups. The Shannon index was used to measure repertoire diversity, and the Morisita-Horn index was used to measure how similar tumor and blood repertoires were. TCRdb reworked the public reads: Q25 trimming with fastp, MiXCR clone assembly, productive beta chains retained. These V and J calls are TCRdb output, not the study's own analysis. The sample data list tens of thousands of clones, and roughly 36% of these were observed just once. 20% to 25% of the sample is held by the ten biggest clonotypes.

Relative to germline, V is 4 bases shorter and J is 5 bases shorter, with 14 bases between their ends. Measured from the cysteine to the phenylalanine, the CDR3 is 14 residues long. This entry keeps only the CDR3 DNA: 42 bases, framed from base 1. As encoded in the germline V gene, CDR1 is MNHEY while CDR2 is SVGEGT. Of note for this clone: Its antigen target is currently unknown. No much larger clonotype is one base removed from it; base qualities were not supplied.

The clonotype originates from a male donor with papillary thyroid cancer or a benign thyroid nodule (not recorded which). Some clones in this sample may be carry-over from other donors' samples. The specimen sequenced was blood. The rearrangement combines TRBV6-2 or TRBV6-3 with TRBJ1-2; the D gene is perhaps TRBD1, from 5 matching bases. The CDR3 amino acid sequence is: CASSWGSEGYGYTF. The DNA is TGTGCCAGCAGTTGGGGCTCGGAGGGATATGGCTACACCTTC.